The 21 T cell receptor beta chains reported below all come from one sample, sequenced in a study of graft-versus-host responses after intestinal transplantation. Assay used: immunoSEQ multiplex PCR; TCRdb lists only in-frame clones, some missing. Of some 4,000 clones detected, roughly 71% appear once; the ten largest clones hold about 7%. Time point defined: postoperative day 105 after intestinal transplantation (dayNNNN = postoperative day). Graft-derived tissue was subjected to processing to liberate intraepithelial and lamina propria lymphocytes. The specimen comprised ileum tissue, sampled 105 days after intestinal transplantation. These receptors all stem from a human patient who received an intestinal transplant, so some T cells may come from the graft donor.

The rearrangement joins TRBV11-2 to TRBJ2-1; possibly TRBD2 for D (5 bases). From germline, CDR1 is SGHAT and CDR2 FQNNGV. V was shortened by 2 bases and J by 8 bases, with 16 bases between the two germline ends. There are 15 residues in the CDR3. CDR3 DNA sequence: TGTGCCAGCAGCTTACTACCCGGGAATGGGGATGAGCAGTTCTTC. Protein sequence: CASSLLPGNGDEQFF.

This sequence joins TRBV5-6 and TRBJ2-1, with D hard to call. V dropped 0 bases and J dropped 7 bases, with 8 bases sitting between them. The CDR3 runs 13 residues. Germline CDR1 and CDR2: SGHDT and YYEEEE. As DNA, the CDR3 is TGTGCCAGCAGCTTGGTGTGGGGAAATGAGCAGTTCTTC. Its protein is CASSLVWGNEQFF.

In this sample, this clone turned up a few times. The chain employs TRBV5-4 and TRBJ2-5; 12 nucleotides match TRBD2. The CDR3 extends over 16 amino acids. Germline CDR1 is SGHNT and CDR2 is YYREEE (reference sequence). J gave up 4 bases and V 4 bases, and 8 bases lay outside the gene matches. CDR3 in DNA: TGTGCCAGCAGCCCATTGACTAGCGGGGGCGTAGAGACCCAGTACTTC. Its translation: CASSPLTSGGVETQYF. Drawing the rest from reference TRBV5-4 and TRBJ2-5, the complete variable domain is ETGVTQSPTHLIKTRGQQVTLRCSSQSGHNTVSWYQQALGQGPQFIFQYYREEENGRGNFPPRFSGLQFPNYSSELNVNALELDDSALYLCASSPLTSGGVETQYFGPGTRLLVL.

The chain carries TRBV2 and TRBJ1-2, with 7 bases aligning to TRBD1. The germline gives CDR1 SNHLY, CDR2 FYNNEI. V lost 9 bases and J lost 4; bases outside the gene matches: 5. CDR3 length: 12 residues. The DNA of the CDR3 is TGTGCCAGTGGGCAGGGGGTCTATGGCTACACCTTC. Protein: CASGQGVYGYTF.

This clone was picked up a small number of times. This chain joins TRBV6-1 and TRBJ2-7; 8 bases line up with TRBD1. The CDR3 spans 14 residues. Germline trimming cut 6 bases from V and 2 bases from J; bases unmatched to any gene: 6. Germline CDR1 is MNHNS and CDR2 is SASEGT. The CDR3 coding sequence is TGTGCCAGCAGATACCGACAGGGGCCCTACGAGCAGTACTTC. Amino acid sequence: CASRYRQGPYEQYF.

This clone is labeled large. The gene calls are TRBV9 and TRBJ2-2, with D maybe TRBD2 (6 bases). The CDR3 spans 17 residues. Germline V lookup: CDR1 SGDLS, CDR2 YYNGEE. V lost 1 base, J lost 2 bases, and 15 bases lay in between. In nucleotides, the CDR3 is TGTGCCAGCAGCGTAAATAGGCTAGCGATTAACACCGGGGAGCTGTTTTTT. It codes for CASSVNRLAINTGELFF.

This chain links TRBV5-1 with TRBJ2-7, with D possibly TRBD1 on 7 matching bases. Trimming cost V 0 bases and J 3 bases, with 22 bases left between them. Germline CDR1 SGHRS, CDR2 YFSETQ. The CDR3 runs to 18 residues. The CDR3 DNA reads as TGCGCCAGCAGCTTGGCTCTTTCCCGGGGGACAGTGTTCTACGAGCAGTACTTC. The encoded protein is CASSLALSRGTVFYEQYF. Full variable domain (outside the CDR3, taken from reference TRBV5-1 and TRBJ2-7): KAGVTQTPRYLIKTRGQQVTLSCSPISGHRSVSWYQQTPGQGLQFLFEYFSETQRNKGNFPGRFSGRQFSNSRSEMNVSTLELGDSALYLCASSLALSRGTVFYEQYFGPGTRLTVT.

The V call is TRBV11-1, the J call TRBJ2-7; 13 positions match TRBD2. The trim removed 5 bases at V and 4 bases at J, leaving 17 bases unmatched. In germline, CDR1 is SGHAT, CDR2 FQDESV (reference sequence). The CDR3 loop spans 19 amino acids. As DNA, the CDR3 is TGTGCCAGCAGCATCCACCTTCCCGGGACTAGCGGGAAGTCGTACGAGCAGTACTTC. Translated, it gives CASSIHLPGTSGKSYEQYF.

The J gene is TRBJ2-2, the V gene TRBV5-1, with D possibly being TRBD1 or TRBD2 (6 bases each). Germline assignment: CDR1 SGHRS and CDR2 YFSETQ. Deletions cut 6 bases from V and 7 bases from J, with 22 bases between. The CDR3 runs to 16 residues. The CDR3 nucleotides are TGCGCCAGCACCACACCGCAGGACGGGGGCAACGGGGAGCTGTTTTTT. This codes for CASTTPQDGGNGELFF.

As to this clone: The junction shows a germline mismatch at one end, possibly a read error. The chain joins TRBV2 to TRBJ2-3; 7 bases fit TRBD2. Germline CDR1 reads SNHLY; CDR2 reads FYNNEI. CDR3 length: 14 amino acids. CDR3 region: CATQAAGNADMQYF. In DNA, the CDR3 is TGTGCCACCCAGGCAGCGGGGAACGCAGATATGCAGTATTTT.

CDR3 sequence reads: CASSSGPQGADTQYF. CDR3 DNA sequence: TGCGCCAGCAGCTCTGGACCCCAGGGAGCAGATACGCAGTATTTT. The chain has TRBV5-1 and TRBJ2-3, with D perhaps TRBD1 or TRBD2 (5 bases each). The CDR3 covers 15 residues. V lost 3 bases to trimming and J lost 4 bases, with 15 bases between them. The germline CDR1 and CDR2 sequences are SGHRS and YFSETQ.

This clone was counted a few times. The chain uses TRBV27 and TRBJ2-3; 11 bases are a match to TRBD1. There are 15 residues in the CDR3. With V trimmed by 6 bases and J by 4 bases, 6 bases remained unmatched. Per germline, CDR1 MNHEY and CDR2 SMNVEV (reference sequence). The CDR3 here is CASRAGTGGADTQYF. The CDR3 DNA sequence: TGTGCCAGCAGGGCCGGGACAGGGGGTGCAGATACGCAGTATTTT.

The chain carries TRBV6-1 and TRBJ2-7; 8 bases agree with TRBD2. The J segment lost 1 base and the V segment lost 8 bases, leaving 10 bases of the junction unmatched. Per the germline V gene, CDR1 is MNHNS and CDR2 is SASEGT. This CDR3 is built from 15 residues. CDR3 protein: CASERAGGGSYEQYF. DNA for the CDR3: TGTGCCAGCGAGAGGGCGGGAGGAGGATCCTACGAGCAGTACTTC.

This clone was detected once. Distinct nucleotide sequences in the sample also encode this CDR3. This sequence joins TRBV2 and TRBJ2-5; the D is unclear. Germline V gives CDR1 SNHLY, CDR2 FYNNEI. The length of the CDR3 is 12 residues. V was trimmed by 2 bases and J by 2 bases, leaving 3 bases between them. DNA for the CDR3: TGTGCCAGCAGTGAACAACAAGAGACCCAGTACTTC. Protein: CASSEQQETQYF. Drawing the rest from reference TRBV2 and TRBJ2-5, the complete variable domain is EPEVTQTPSHQVTQMGQEVILRCVPISNHLYFYWYRQILGQKVEFLVSFYNNEISEKSEIFDDQFSVERPDGSNFTLKIRSTKLEDSAMYFCASSEQQETQYFGPGTRLLVL.

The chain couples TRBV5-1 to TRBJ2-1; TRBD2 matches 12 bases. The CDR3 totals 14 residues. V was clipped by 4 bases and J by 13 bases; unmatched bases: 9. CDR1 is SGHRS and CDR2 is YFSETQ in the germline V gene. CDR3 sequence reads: CASSQTLAGGEQFF. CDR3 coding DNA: TGCGCCAGCAGCCAGACCCTAGCGGGGGGGGAACAGTTCTTC.

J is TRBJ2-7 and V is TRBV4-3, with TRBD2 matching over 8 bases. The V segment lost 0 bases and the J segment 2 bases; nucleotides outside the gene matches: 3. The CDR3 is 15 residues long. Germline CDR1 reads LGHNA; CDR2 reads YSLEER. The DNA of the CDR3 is TGCGCCAGCAGCCAAGATAATAGCGGGACCTACGAGCAGTACTTC. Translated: CASSQDNSGTYEQYF.

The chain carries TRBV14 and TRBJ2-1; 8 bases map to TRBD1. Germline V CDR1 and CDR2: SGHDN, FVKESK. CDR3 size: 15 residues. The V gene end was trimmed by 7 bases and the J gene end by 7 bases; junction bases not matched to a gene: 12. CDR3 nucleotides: TGTGCCAGCAAACTCACGGCGACAGGGGATAATGAGCAGTTCTTC. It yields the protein CASKLTATGDNEQFF.

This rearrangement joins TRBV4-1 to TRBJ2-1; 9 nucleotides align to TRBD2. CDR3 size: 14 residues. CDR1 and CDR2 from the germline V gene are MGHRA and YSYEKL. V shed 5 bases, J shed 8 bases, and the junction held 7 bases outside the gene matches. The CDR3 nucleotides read TGCGCCAGCAGCGGTAGCGGGAGTGCCTATGAGCAGTTCTTC. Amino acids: CASSGSGSAYEQFF.

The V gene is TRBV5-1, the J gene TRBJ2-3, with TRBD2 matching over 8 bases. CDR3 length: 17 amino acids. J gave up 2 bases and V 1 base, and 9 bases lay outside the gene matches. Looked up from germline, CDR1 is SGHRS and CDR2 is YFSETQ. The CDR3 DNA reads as TGCGCCAGCAGCTTGATTTCTCGCGGGGGGTTCACAGATACGCAGTATTTT. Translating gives CASSLISRGGFTDTQYF.

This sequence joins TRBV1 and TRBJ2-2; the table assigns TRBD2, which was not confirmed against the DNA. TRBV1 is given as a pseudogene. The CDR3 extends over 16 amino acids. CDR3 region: CTSSQSGGPNTGELFF. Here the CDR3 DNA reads TGCACCAGCAGCCAAAGCGGGGGCCCTAACACCGGGGAGCTGTTTTTT.

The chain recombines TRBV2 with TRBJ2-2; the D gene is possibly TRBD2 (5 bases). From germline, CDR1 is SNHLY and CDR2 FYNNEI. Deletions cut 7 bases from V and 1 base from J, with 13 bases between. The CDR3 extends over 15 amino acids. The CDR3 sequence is CASKQGLRNTGELFF. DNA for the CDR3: TGTGCCAGCAAACAAGGACTCAGGAACACCGGGGAGCTGTTTTTT.